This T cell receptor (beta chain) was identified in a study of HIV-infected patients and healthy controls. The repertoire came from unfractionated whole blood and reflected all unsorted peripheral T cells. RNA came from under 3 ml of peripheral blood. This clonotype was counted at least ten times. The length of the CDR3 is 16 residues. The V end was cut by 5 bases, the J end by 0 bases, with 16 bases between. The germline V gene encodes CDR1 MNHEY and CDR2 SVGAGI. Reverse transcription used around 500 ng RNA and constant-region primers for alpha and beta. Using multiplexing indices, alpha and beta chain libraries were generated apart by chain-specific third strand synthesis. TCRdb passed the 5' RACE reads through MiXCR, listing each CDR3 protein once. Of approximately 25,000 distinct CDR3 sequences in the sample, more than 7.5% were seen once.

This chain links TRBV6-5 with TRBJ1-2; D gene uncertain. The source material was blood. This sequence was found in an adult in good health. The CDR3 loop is CASSPSGRLTNYGYTF. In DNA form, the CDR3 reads TGTGCCAGCAGTCCCTCCGGCAGGTTAACTAACTATGGCTACACCTTC.